This paragraph covers one T cell receptor (beta chain) sequence. V dropped 2 bases and J dropped 8 bases, with 18 bases sitting between them. The germline V gene encodes CDR1 MNHEY and CDR2 SVGEGT. The CDR3 extends over 15 amino acids. One entry per CDR3 protein results from TCRdb running MiXCR on the reads. The table lists more than 400,000 distinct CDR3 sequences, about 25% of them singletons, with over 10% in the top ten. The data belong to a study of T cell repertoires in cytomegalovirus infection. Study in general: Both a matching HLA type and CMV infection were indicated by public TCR beta signatures.

The specimen was PBMCs. This sequence originates from a human donor in good health (CMV status not recorded). Some clones in this sample may be carry-over from other donors' samples. The chain joins TRBV6-2 or TRBV6-3 to TRBJ1-2, with D tentatively TRBD1 (5 bases). The CDR3: CASSYATRTSAGYTF. The CDR3 coding sequence is TGTGCCAGCAGTTACGCCACCCGGACAAGCGCGGGCTACACCTTC.